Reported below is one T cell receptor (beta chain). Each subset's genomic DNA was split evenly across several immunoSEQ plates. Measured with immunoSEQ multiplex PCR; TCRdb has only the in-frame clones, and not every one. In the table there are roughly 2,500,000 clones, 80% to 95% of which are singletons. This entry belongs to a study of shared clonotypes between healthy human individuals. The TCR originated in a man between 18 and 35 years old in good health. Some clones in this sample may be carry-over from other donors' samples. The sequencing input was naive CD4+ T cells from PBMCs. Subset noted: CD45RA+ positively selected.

The CDR3 DNA reads as TGTGCCAGCAGTGCACAGGGGTACACCGGGGAGCTGTTTTTT. It codes for CASSAQGYTGELFF. The chain combines TRBV25-1 with TRBJ2-2, with 7 nucleotides matching TRBD1. The CDR3 runs 14 residues. Trimming at V came to 4 bases and at J to 3 bases, leaving 2 bases not matched to a gene. Germline V gene data show CDR1 as MGHDK and CDR2 as SYGVNS.